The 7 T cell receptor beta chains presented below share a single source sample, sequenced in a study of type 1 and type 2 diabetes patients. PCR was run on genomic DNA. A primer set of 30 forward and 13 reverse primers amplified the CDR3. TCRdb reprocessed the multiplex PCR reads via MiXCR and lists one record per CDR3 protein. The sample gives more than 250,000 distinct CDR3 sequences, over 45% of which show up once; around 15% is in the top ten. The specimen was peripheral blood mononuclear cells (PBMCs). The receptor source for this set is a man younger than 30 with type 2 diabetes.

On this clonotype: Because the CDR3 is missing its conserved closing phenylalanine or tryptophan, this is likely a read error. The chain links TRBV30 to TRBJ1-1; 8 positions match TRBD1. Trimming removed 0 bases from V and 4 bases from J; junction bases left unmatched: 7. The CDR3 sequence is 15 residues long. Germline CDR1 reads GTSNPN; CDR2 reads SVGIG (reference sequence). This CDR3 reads CAWSVLDRVSTEAFL. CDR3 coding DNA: TGTGCCTGGAGTGTACTGGACAGGGTTAGCACTGAAGCTTTCCTT.

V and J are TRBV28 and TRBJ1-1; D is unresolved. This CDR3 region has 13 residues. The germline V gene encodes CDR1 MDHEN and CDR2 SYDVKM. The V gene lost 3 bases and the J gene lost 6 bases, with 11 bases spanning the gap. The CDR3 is CASSFRRTAEAFF. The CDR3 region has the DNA TGTGCCAGCAGTTTCAGGAGGACGGCTGAAGCTTTCTTT.

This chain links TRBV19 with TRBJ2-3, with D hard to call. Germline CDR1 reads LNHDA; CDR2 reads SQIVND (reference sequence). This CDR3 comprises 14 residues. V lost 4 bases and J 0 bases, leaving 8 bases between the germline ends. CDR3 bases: TGTGCCAGTAGTAAGGTCTTTAGCACAGATACGCAGTATTTT. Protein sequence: CASSKVFSTDTQYF.

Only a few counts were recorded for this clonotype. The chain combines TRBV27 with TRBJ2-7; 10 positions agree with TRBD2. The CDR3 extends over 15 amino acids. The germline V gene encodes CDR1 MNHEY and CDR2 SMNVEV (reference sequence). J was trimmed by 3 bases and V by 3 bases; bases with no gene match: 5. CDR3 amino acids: CASSFRGLASYEQYF. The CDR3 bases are TGTGCCAGCAGTTTCAGGGGACTAGCGAGCTACGAGCAGTACTTC.

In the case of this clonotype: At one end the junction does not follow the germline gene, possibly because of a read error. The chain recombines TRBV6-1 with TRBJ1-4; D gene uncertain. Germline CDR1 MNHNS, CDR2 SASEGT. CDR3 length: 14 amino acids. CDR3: CAGSVITRNEKLFF. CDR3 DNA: TGTGCCGGCAGCGTAATCACGAGGAATGAAAAACTGTTTTTT.

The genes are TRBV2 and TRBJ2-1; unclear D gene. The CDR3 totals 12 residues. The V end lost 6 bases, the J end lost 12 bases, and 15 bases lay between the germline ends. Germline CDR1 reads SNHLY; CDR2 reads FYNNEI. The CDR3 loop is CASSSPPDGQFF. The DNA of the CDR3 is TGTGCCAGCAGCTCCCCCCCGGATGGGCAGTTCTTC.

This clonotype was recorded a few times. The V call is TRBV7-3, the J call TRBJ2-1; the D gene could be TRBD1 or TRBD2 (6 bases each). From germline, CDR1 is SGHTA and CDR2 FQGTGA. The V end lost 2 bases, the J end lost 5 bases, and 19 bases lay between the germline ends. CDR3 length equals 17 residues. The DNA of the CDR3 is TGTGCCAGCAGCTTAGGAGGAGGGACATTGCGCGACAATGAGCAGTTCTTC. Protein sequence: CASSLGGGTLRDNEQFF. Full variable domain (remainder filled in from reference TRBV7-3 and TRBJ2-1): GAGVSQTPSNKVTEKGKYVELRCDPISGHTALYWYRQSLGQGPEFLIYFQGTGAADDSGLPNDRFFAVRPEGSVSTLKIQRTERGDSAVYLCASSLGGGTLRDNEQFFGPGTRLTVL.